The present TCR beta chain was sequenced within a study of blood T cell repertoires in COVID-19. Here immunoSEQ multiplex PCR was the method, and the copy in TCRdb shows in-frame clones only, minus some. Here the sample spans some 270,000 clones, over 70% being singletons. V shed 6 bases, J shed 2 bases, and the junction held 6 bases outside the gene matches. The CDR3 has 14 residues. Germline V gene data show CDR1 as SGHDN and CDR2 as FVKESK. This receptor was taken from a woman in her forties who had been exposed to COVID-19. Sequenced material: PBMCs or T cells enriched from blood (not recorded which). The chain couples TRBV14 to TRBJ2-7; 8 positions match TRBD1. The CDR3 loop reads CASRGTGSTYEQYF. In nucleotides, the CDR3 is TGTGCCAGCAGGGGGACAGGCAGCACCTACGAGCAGTACTTC. Looking up the rest from reference TRBV14 and TRBJ2-7 gives the full variable domain: EAGVTQFPSHSVIEKGQTVTLRCDPISGHDNLYWYRRVMGKEIKFLLHFVKESKQDESGMPNNRFLAERTGGTYSTLKVQPAELEDSGVYFCASRGTGSTYEQYFGPGTRLTVT.